This is a list of T cell receptor beta chains from one sample in a study of CD8 T cells in ankylosing spondylitis. Each CDR3 protein gets one entry after TCRdb re-called the 5' RACE reads with MiXCR. The sample has nearly 350,000 distinct CDR3 sequences; roughly 15% are singletons. Sequencing was done on a sample of blood, either unsorted or a sorted T cell fraction (not recorded which). These receptors all stem from a male donor with ankylosing spondylitis or in good health (not recorded which). Both conserved end residues are part of each CDR3. D genes are given only for firm matches. Rows give clone size only sometimes, using once, few, many, or a class for an expanded clone.

abundance: few
j_gene: TRBJ1-1
d_gene: -
v_gene: TRBV4-1
CDR3nt: TGCGCCAGCAGCCAAGACATCTCCCTCATGAACACTGAAGCTTTCTTT
CDR3aa: CASSQDISLMNTEAFF

abundance: few
j_gene: TRBJ1-3
d_gene: -
v_gene: TRBV2
CDR3nt: TGTGCCAGCAGTGAAGGAACAGGCCCTGGAAACACCATATATTTT
CDR3aa: CASSEGTGPGNTIYF

abundance: few
j_gene: TRBJ2-3
d_gene: -
v_gene: TRBV20-1
CDR3nt: TGCAGTGCTAGAGATCCGGGTAGCGGAAGAAATACGCAGTATTTT
CDR3aa: CSARDPGSGRNTQYF

abundance: -
j_gene: TRBJ2-5
d_gene: TRBD2
v_gene: TRBV3-1
CDR3nt: TGTGCCAGCAGCCGTGGTAGCGGGTACCAAGAGACCCAGTACTTC
CDR3aa: CASSRGSGYQETQYF

abundance: few
j_gene: TRBJ2-7
d_gene: -
v_gene: TRBV12-3/TRBV12-4
CDR3nt: TGTGCCAGCAGTACTCTAACCGAGCAGTACTTC
CDR3aa: CASSTLTEQYF

abundance: -
j_gene: TRBJ2-1
d_gene: -
v_gene: TRBV6-1
CDR3nt: TGTGCCAGCACCGAGAGGTCGGCCAATGAGCAGTTCTTC
CDR3aa: CASTERSANEQFF

abundance: -
j_gene: TRBJ1-4
d_gene: TRBD1
v_gene: TRBV5-6
CDR3nt: TGTGCCAGCAGCCGAGGGACAGGGCCGGGAGAAAAACTGTTTTTT
CDR3aa: CASSRGTGPGEKLFF

abundance: few
j_gene: TRBJ1-6
d_gene: -
v_gene: TRBV20-1
CDR3nt: TGCAGTGCTAGAGAGGACAGTTCAGCCCTCCACTTT
CDR3aa: CSAREDSSALHF

abundance: many
j_gene: TRBJ2-7
d_gene: -
v_gene: TRBV12-3/TRBV12-4
CDR3nt: TGTGCCAGCAGTCTCCCTACGGCAGGCTACTACGAGCAGTACTTC
CDR3aa: CASSLPTAGYYEQYF

abundance: few
j_gene: TRBJ1-5
d_gene: TRBD1
v_gene: TRBV10-3
CDR3nt: TGTGCCACAAACAGGGGACGTGAGGAGCCCCAGCATTTT
CDR3aa: CATNRGREEPQHF

abundance: -
j_gene: TRBJ2-2
d_gene: -
v_gene: TRBV7-9
CDR3nt: TGTGCCAGCAGGCCCACCGGGGAGCTGTTTTTT
CDR3aa: CASRPTGELFF

abundance: few
j_gene: TRBJ1-1
d_gene: -
v_gene: TRBV14
CDR3nt: TGTGCCAGCAGCCAAGTTATTGGGGGTTGGGCCACTGAAGCTTTCTTT
CDR3aa: CASSQVIGGWATEAFF

abundance: -
j_gene: TRBJ1-6
d_gene: -
v_gene: TRBV4-1
CDR3nt: TGCGCCAGCAGCTTACAGGGTGGAAATAATTCACCCCTCCACTTT
CDR3aa: CASSLQGGNNSPLHF

abundance: -
j_gene: TRBJ2-4
d_gene: -
v_gene: TRBV19
CDR3nt: TGTGCCAGCGGGCCCTCAACCGCCTACTCTGGGTACTTC
CDR3aa: CASGPSTAYSGYF

abundance: -
j_gene: TRBJ2-5
d_gene: TRBD2
v_gene: TRBV11-2
CDR3nt: TGTGCCAGCAGCTTAGGCCTAGCGGGGGAGGAGTGGGAGACCCAGTACTTC
CDR3aa: CASSLGLAGEEWETQYF

abundance: few
j_gene: TRBJ1-2
d_gene: -
v_gene: TRBV5-1
CDR3nt: TGCGCCAGCAGCCCATCCTCGCAGGGGAACTATGGCTACACCTTC
CDR3aa: CASSPSSQGNYGYTF

abundance: few
j_gene: TRBJ1-2
d_gene: -
v_gene: TRBV6-5
CDR3nt: TGTGCCAGCAGTTACTCGATCGGCACTGGGGGAATTAGTCATGGCTACACCTTC
CDR3aa: CASSYSIGTGGISHGYTF

abundance: -
j_gene: TRBJ2-7
d_gene: TRBD1
v_gene: TRBV18
CDR3nt: TGTGCCAGCTCACCACCAGGGACAGGGTCTTGGCAGTACTTC
CDR3aa: CASSPPGTGSWQYF

abundance: -
j_gene: TRBJ2-1
d_gene: -
v_gene: TRBV12-3/TRBV12-4
CDR3nt: TGTGCCAGCAGTTTAGGCGGGTTCGGGGAGAATGAGCAGTTCTTC
CDR3aa: CASSLGGFGENEQFF

abundance: -
j_gene: TRBJ1-4
d_gene: -
v_gene: TRBV7-9
CDR3nt: TGTGCCAGCAGAAGGACAGCCTCTAATGAAAAACTGTTTTTT
CDR3aa: CASRRTASNEKLFF